This T cell receptor beta chain was captured by sequencing in a study of T cell repertoires in cytomegalovirus infection. General study points: HLA-C-restricted CMV clonotypes gave the most frequent clonotype in two of eight donors.

TCRdb re-called the reads through MiXCR, storing one row per CDR3 protein. Here the sample spans about 200,000 distinct CDR3 sequences, roughly 9% being singletons. The CDR3 runs to 18 residues. Germline V gene data show CDR1 as MDHEN and CDR2 as SYDVKM. Trimming cost V 5 bases and J 0 bases, with 17 bases left between them. In the case of this clonotype: Its antigen remains unknown.

The sample consisted of PBMCs. This sequence originates from a human donor in good health (CMV status not recorded). Some clones in this sample may be carry-over from other donors' samples. This chain uses TRBV28 with TRBJ2-6; unclear D gene. CDR3 in amino acids: CASSRRTVTSSGANVLTF. CDR3 sequence (DNA): TGTGCCAGCAGTCGCAGAACCGTAACGAGCTCTGGGGCCAACGTCCTGACTTTC.